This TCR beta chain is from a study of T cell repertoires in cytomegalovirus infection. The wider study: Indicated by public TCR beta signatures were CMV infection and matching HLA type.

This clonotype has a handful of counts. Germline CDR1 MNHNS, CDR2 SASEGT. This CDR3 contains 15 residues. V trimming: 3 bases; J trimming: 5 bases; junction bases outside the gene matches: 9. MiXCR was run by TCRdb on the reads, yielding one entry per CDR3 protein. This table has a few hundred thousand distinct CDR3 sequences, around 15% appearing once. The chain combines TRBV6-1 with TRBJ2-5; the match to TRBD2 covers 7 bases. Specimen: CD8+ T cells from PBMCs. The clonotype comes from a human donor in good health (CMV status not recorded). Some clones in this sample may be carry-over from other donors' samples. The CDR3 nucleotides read TGTGCCAGCAGTGACCTTATCCGGGGGGAGGAGACCCAGTACTTC. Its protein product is CASSDLIRGEETQYF.